The sequence of this T cell receptor (beta chain) was determined in a study of cytomegalovirus exposure and HLA in healthy donors (TCRdb year 2017). For context, the study as a whole: An earlier analysis of roughly 500 of the donors reported about 260 Gb of sequence data and 117 million unique TCR beta sequences obtained from approximately 180 million T cells. An early release that covered about 600 HLA-typed donors contained approximately 300 gigabases of sequencing data and about 84 million unique TCR sequences. Of the approximately 400 genotyped donors, approximately 80% were placed in the genetic ancestry cluster associated with self-reported Caucasian donors. The study aimed to test whether cataloging public T cell receptors could reveal signatures of past pathogen exposure. The study used immunosequencing to profile the T cell repertoires of some 600 subjects and linked those repertoires to cytomegalovirus serostatus. A separate validation cohort of 90 to 150 different subjects was used in addition to the approximately 700-subject first cohort. To predict cytomegalovirus infection status, the study combined high-throughput TCR immunosequencing, statistical association of individual TCRs with disease status, and machine learning. To study patterns of TCR occurrence, a later analysis re-analyzed previously published TCR beta repertoires from 600 to 750 donors and added high-resolution HLA genotyping. The later analysis used no new phenotypic data to find candidate immune exposures, relying instead on TCR beta sequences and their occurrence across donors. An earlier analysis of fewer than 750 of the donors used high-throughput TCR beta sequencing to judge whether each TCR beta V gene segment behaved as functional or pseudogenic. Donor age, sex, ethnicity and CMV serostatus were collected together with the repertoire data. A later genetic analysis used genome-wide SNP genotypes for about 65% of the 666 donors, treating that subset as a discovery cohort. All discovery cohort repertoires had been generated on a single sequencing platform. Class I and class II HLA loci were covered by the typing at four-digit resolution. Typing coverage varied by locus: roughly 620-640 donors for A, B, C, DRB1 and DQB1; around 560 for DQA1; more than 600 for DPA1; about 450 for DPB1. Because of strong linkage in the cohort, roughly five DR-DQ haplotypes were treated as single units for association and clustering. Across roughly 420 genotyped donors of the cohort, an average of roughly 230,000 unique TCR beta nucleotide sequences per donor were sequenced, and roughly 17% of those sequences were non-productive. General study outcomes and caveats: In a later genetic analysis, fewer N-insertions in productive TCRs were reported among donors in an Asian-associated ancestry cluster than the roughly 700-donor mean. A later analysis found that HLA-associated TCR beta chains were more clonally expanded and had lower generation probabilities than equally common non-associated chains. The 87-base-pair reads could not distinguish some IMGT-functional V segments, including TRBV6-2 and TRBV6-3, so those segments were excluded. In an earlier analysis of about 550 of the donors, most TCR beta V segments were observed in productive rearrangements about 87% or about 30% of the time, broadly matching IMGT annotations. While some public TCRs were present in many individuals, most TCR sequences turned up only very rarely across donors. A later analysis associated about 17,000 TCR beta sequences with specific HLA alleles at a false discovery rate of 0.05. In a later analysis, most CMV-associated TCR beta chains were found to appear HLA-restricted, with HLA associations seemingly driven largely by CMV exposure. In vitro tests confirmed that a few of the cytomegalovirus-associated TCR beta chains recognize cytomegalovirus antigens. Because some donors lacked HLA typing at each locus, the association tests relied only on the typed subset. Because counts were too low, fewer than 20 rarely observed V segments, including chromosome 9 orphons, were excluded from the earlier analysis of a few hundred of the donors. In a later analysis, several top co-occurrence clusters were reported to appear linked to parvovirus B19, influenza, CMV and Epstein-Barr virus. According to the authors, the approach could potentially be generalized to other disease states and immunological phenotypes. Presence/absence analyses assumed roughly uniform sequencing depth across donors, an assumption that may not hold. CMV serostatus was the only immune exposure information available for the cohort. Correlated functional status among segregating V segments might reflect linkage disequilibrium, but an unknown experimental factor could not be ruled out. Only TCR beta chains were sequenced in this cohort, and the absence of alpha or paired-chain data limited detectable features. In a later genetic analysis, a missense DCLRE1C variant was associated with V-gene and J-gene trimming of TCR beta chains, and the association was replicated in an independent cohort. A further reported finding was that TCR beta sequences accurately predicted the HLA-A and HLA-B alleles for most subjects in the first cohort. According to a later analysis, TCR association rates differed among HLA loci, with DRB1 alleles showing the most associated TCRs and HLA-C alleles showing the fewest. The classifier was reported to diagnose cytomegalovirus status with high specificity and sensitivity in both the original and validation cohorts. The study listed 164 TCR beta chains as associated with cytomegalovirus. A cluster of highly shared sequence variants was judged likely to represent a technical artifact of the sequencing pipeline. Assigning TCR associations to individual alleles was difficult when HLA alleles, especially DR and DQ, strongly co-occurred.

The library was generated by the immunoSEQ multiplex PCR assay. A mixture of 60 forward primers for TCR Vbeta segments and 13 reverse primers for TCR Jbeta segments was used in the multiplex PCR. The CDR3 region of rearranged TCR beta genes was amplified from genomic DNA with a multiplex PCR assay. The Illumina HiSeq System was used to sequence the amplified TCR beta libraries as 87-base-pair reads. The original pipeline was this. In a later analysis, approximately 74 million unique TCR beta chains were counted across the approximately 640 repertoires, and about 10 million of these chains were shared by at least two donors. To remove PCR and sequencing errors, raw reads were error-corrected and collapsed into unique sequences using a nearest-neighbor algorithm that merged closely related sequences. V, D and J gene segments were assigned by aligning CDR3 sequences to IMGT reference sequences. For a sequence to be retained, a match of at least six nucleotides to both a V gene segment and a J gene segment was required. A rearrangement counted as productive if the CDR3 had no stop codons and remained in frame with V and J, and every other rearrangement counted as non-productive. CDR3 was defined by IMGT convention, running from the second conserved V-encoded cysteine to the conserved J-encoded phenylalanine. The earlier analysis of approximately 500 of the donors excluded sequences that lacked an unambiguous match to a single V gene segment. In an earlier analysis of almost 600 of the donors, a V segment was called functional when productive rearrangements were above 56.7%, and segregating when the standard deviation between donors exceeded 5%. A statistical classification framework was built for diagnosing cytomegalovirus status from the catalog of TCR beta chain sequences. In a later analysis, TCR nucleotide sequences were compared against IMGT/GENE-DB human TR gene sequences so that V and J genes could be assigned. Using the TCRdist pipeline, a later analysis assigned CDR3 sequences along with most-parsimonious VDJ recombination scenarios. In a later analysis, every TCR beta chain was defined by the combination of its CDR3 amino acid sequence and its V-gene family, and reads without a unique V-gene family were dropped. A later analysis removed 500 to 650 highly shared, low-generation-probability nucleotide sequences to deal with suspected cross-contamination and a sequencing artifact. For each public chain, a later analysis derived a clonal expansion index from normalized ranks of inferred template counts within each repertoire. A later analysis computed generation probabilities with a VDJ recombination model fitted to out-of-frame rearrangements, and checked the results against IGoR. In a later analysis, TCR-TCR, TCR-HLA and TCR-CMV co-occurrence was scored with hypergeometric tests, and a repertoire-size bias correction was applied to TCR pairs. A later analysis estimated false discovery rates by permuting HLA or CMV assignments 20 times. In a later analysis, co-occurring TCRs were grouped using DBSCAN, and TCRdist sequence similarity was added for clustering within HLA-allele-positive subsets. Repertoires with fewer than 30,000 or more than 120,000 public chains were left out of co-occurrence clustering, as were four to six repertoires with anomalous nucleotide sharing. The clones in this table, taken by TCRdb from immuneACCESS, are in-frame only. Not every clone is retained; where verified, under half of the shortfall comes from an unresolved V gene, and the cause of the rest is unknown. The D gene and trimming were derived from the DNA, and the V and J assignments and clone size from that table. A total of over 150,000 clones appear in this sample, approximately 80% of them only once. The ten top clones hold over 10% of the sample.

CDR1 and CDR2 (MDHEN, SYDVKM) derive from the germline V gene. From the cysteine up to the phenylalanine, the CDR3 has a length of 13 residues. Only the CDR3 DNA is retained, 39 bases long and in frame from the first base. The cohort comprised 710 or so healthy bone marrow donors. Cohort members were all nominally healthy when sampled, although unrecorded immune exposures were likely present. The donor tested CMV seropositive and was one of the 289 seropositive cohort members. A peripheral blood sample was collected from each donor, and TCR beta sequencing was performed on peripheral blood mononuclear cells. The Qiagen DNeasy Blood Extraction Kit was used to extract genomic DNA from the blood cell samples. On this clone: Which antigen it targets is not known. Base qualities are not at hand, and no much larger clone is one base apart.

The clonotype originates from a man aged 30 to 45 in good health and CMV-seropositive. Recombination joined TRBV28 with TRBJ1-1, with TRBD1 as a weak D call on 6 bases. The sample comprised PBMCs. Here the CDR3 is given as CFHQDSENTEAFF. Read as DNA, the sequence is TGTTTTCATCAGGACAGTGAGAACACTGAAGCTTTCTTT.